Below are 4 T cell receptor beta chains sequenced from a single sample in a study of T cells after somatic rescue of genetic block (dated by TCRdb to the early 2020s). Library preparation was by the immunoSEQ multiplex PCR assay. Here the immuneACCESS table is served through TCRdb, limited to in-frame sequences with V and J called. Missing clones are a known gap in these copies; in checked studies unresolved V genes cover under half, and the rest lacks a known reason. This sample holds 13,000 or so clones; over 60% were observed only once. The ten largest make up just under 20% of the sample. Sequenced material: peripheral blood mononuclear cells (PBMCs). The source is a boy aged 5-17 years.

This clone was found a few times. The chain carries TRBV6-5 and TRBJ1-2; D gene ambiguous. The V gene lost 2 bases and the J gene lost 7 bases, with 17 bases spanning the gap. CDR3 size: 15 residues. Germline V gene lookup returns CDR1 MNHEY and CDR2 SVGAGI. CDR3 in amino acids: CASSYQLALGSGYTF. The CDR3, as DNA: TGTGCCAGCAGTTACCAGCTAGCCTTAGGGAGTGGCTACACCTTC.

This clone was found a few times. This chain connects TRBV11-2 to TRBJ2-3; 7 bases are a match to TRBD2. The germline V gene encodes CDR1 SGHAT and CDR2 FQNNGV. The junction had 6 bases not matched to a gene; V was cut back by 4 bases and J by 2 bases. The CDR3 runs to 15 residues. This CDR3 reads CASSSPGLHTDTQYF. Here the CDR3 DNA reads TGTGCCAGCAGCTCCCCGGGACTACACACAGATACGCAGTATTTT.

This clone was counted once. This sequence joins TRBV19 and TRBJ2-1, with 9 bases lining up with TRBD1. The V segment lost 1 base and the J segment 7 bases; nucleotides outside the gene matches: 8. CDR1 is LNHDA, CDR2 SQIVND, per germline (reference sequence). This CDR3 is 16 amino acids long. CDR3 sequence: CASSIGGTGPWNEQFF. The DNA of the CDR3 is TGTGCCAGTAGTATAGGAGGGACAGGGCCTTGGAATGAGCAGTTCTTC.

This chain links TRBV6-5 with TRBJ2-1; D not resolved. The CDR3 loop spans 11 amino acids. With 0 bases removed from V and 10 bases from J, the gap between germline ends came to 4 bases. CDR1 MNHEY and CDR2 SVGAGI come from the germline V gene. The CDR3 sequence is CASSYSKEQFF. DNA of the CDR3: TGTGCCAGCAGTTACTCCAAAGAGCAGTTCTTC.